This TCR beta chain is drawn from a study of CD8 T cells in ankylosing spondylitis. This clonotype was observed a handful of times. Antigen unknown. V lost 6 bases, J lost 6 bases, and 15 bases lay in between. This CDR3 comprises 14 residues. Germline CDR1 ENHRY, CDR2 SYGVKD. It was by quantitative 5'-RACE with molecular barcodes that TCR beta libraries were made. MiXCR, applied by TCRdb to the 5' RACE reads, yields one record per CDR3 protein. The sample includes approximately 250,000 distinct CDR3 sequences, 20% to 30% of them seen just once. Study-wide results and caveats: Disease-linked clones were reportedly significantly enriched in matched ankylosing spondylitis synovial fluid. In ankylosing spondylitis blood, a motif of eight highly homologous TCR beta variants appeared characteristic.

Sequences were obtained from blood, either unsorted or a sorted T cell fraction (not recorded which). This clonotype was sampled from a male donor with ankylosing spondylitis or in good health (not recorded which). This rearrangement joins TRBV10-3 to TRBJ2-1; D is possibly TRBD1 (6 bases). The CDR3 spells CAISPGTSINEQFF. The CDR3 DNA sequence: TGTGCCATCAGCCCCGGGACATCCATCAATGAGCAGTTCTTC.